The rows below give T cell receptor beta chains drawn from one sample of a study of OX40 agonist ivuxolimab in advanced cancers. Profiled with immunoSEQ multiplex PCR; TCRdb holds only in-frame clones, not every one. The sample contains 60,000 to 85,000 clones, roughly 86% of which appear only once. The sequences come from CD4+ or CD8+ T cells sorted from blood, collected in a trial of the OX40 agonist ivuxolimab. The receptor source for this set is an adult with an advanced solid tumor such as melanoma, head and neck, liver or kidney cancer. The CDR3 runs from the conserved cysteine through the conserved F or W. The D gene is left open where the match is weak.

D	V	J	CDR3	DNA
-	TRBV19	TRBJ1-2	CASSPERNYGYTF	TGTGCCAGTAGCCCTGAAAGGAACTATGGCTACACCTTC
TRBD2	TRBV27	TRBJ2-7	CASRDGGGSYEQYF	TGTGCCAGCAGGGACGGGGGGGGCTCCTACGAGCAGTACTTC
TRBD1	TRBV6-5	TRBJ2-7	CASSPGGSLSHEQYF	TGTGCCAGCAGTCCAGGGGGCAGCCTCAGCCACGAGCAGTACTTC
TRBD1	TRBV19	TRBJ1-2	CASSPGTANYGYTF	TGTGCCAGTAGTCCCGGGACAGCTAACTATGGCTACACCTTC
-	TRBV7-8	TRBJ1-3	CASSLGGGPIYF	TGTGCCAGCAGCTTAGGGGGGGGGCCCATATATTTT
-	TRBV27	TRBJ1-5	CASRATGRGSNQPQHF	TGTGCCAGCAGAGCTACAGGGAGGGGAAGCAATCAGCCCCAGCATTTT
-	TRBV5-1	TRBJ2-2	CASSSRAGAPGGELFF	TGCGCCAGCAGCTCTCGCGCGGGGGCCCCGGGAGGGGAGCTGTTTTTT
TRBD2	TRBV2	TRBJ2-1	CASSGISSGGGLYNEQFF	TGTGCCAGCAGTGGAATTTCGAGCGGGGGAGGGTTGTACAATGAGCAGTTCTTC
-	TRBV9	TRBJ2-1	CASSRDVDEQFF	TGTGCCAGCAGCCGGGACGTCGATGAGCAGTTCTTC
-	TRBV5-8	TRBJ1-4	CASSLGGGEKLFF	TGTGCCAGCAGCTTGGGCGGCGGTGAAAAACTGTTTTTT
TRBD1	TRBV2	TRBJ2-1	CASTPGQGLNEQFF	TGTGCCAGCACCCCGGGACAGGGGTTAAATGAGCAGTTCTTC
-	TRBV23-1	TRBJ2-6	CASTYPSWGGANVLTF	TGCGCCAGCACCTACCCCAGCTGGGGGGGGGCCAACGTCCTGACTTTC
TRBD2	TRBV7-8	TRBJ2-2	CASSLLFFAGTSGGNTGELFF	TGTGCCAGCAGCTTACTCTTCTTTGCAGGGACTAGCGGGGGGAACACCGGGGAGCTGTTTTTT
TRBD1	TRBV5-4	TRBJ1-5	CASSFGQGDQPQHF	TGTGCCAGCAGCTTCGGTCAGGGGGATCAGCCCCAGCATTTT
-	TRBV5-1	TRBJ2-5	CASSFPGGQETQYF	TGCGCCAGCAGCTTTCCCGGGGGCCAAGAGACCCAGTACTTC
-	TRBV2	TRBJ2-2	CASRRDLTGELFF	TGTGCCAGCAGGAGGGACTTAACCGGGGAGCTGTTTTTT
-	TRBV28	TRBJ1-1	CASRPSQGNTEAFF	TGTGCCAGCAGACCCTCACAGGGGAACACTGAAGCTTTCTTT